These T cell receptor beta chains were read from a single sample in a study of T cells after yellow fever vaccination. One entry per CDR3 protein results from TCRdb running MiXCR on the 5' RACE reads. The table records 550,000 or so distinct CDR3 sequences, roughly a fifth of them present only once. The sequences come from PBMCs, collected 15 days after the yellow fever booster vaccination. The receptors here all came from a man younger than 45 who received the YFV17D yellow fever vaccine. Both conserved end residues are part of each CDR3. The D gene is left open where the match is weak. Rows give clone size only sometimes, using once, few, many, or a class for an expanded clone.

size,D,J,V,CDR3,DNA
few,TRBD2,TRBJ2-7,TRBV30,CAWSVGLAWYF,TGTGCCTGGAGTGTGGGACTAGCTTGGTACTTC
-,-,TRBJ2-1,TRBV7-9,CASSLTSRYNEQFF,TGTGCCAGCAGCTTAACTAGCAGATACAATGAGCAGTTCTTC
-,-,TRBJ2-6,TRBV7-2,CASKPGTGANVLTF,TGTGCCAGCAAGCCGGGTACTGGGGCCAACGTCCTGACTTTC
few,-,TRBJ1-6,TRBV5-1,CASSPLESSSPLHF,TGCGCCAGCAGCCCACTGGAATCGAGCTCACCCCTCCACTTT
few,TRBD2,TRBJ2-1,TRBV28,CASRPRLAGHNEQFF,TGTGCCAGCAGGCCCCGACTAGCGGGACACAATGAGCAGTTCTTC
-,-,TRBJ2-5,TRBV12-5,CASGLVRETQYF,TGTGCTAGTGGTTTGGTACGGGAGACCCAGTACTTC
-,TRBD2,TRBJ2-3,TRBV12-3/TRBV12-4,CASSTGLAGSPDPRDTQYF,TGTGCCAGCAGTACTGGACTAGCGGGATCCCCCGACCCCCGCGATACGCAGTATTTT
few,-,TRBJ2-3,TRBV7-2,CASSFSPAGTGTDTQYF,TGTGCCAGCAGCTTCTCCCCGGCAGGTACCGGCACAGATACGCAGTATTTT
-,-,TRBJ2-2,TRBV28,CASSLIRKGTGELFF,TGTGCCAGCAGCCTGATCCGGAAGGGGACCGGGGAGCTGTTTTTT
-,TRBD2,TRBJ2-1,TRBV5-1,CASGRNLGTSGSRSSYNEQFF,TGCGCCAGCGGCAGGAACCTTGGGACTAGCGGGAGCCGGAGCTCCTACAATGAGCAGTTCTTC
few,TRBD2,TRBJ2-1,TRBV6-5,CASSYSPGLGGNEQFF,TGTGCCAGCAGTTACTCTCCGGGACTAGGGGGCAATGAGCAGTTCTTC
few,-,TRBJ2-7,TRBV20-1,CSAPTPTEQYF,TGCAGTGCCCCTACCCCCACGGAGCAGTACTTC
-,-,TRBJ2-2,TRBV6-1,CASLSGLNTGELFF,TGTGCCAGCTTGAGTGGGCTGAACACCGGGGAGCTGTTTTTT
many,TRBD2,TRBJ2-3,TRBV5-1,CASSFGGRVADTQYF,TGCGCCAGCAGCTTCGGCGGGAGAGTGGCAGATACGCAGTATTTT
-,TRBD1,TRBJ2-7,TRBV12-3/TRBV12-4,CASSPSGTGEKFYEQYF,TGTGCCAGCAGTCCATCCGGGACAGGGGAAAAATTCTACGAGCAGTACTTC
many,TRBD1,TRBJ2-5,TRBV19,CASSTTGETQYF,TGTGCCAGTAGTACGACAGGGGAGACCCAGTACTTC
few,TRBD2,TRBJ2-1,TRBV28,CASSSWLAGNNEQFF,TGTGCCAGCAGTTCTTGGCTAGCGGGTAACAATGAGCAGTTCTTC
-,-,TRBJ2-5,TRBV14,CASMDETQYF,TGTGCCAGCATGGACGAGACCCAGTACTTC
-,-,TRBJ2-7,TRBV5-1,CASSLGKRVSEQYF,TGCGCCAGCAGCTTGGGCAAGCGGGTGAGCGAGCAGTACTTC
-,TRBD2,TRBJ2-3,TRBV10-3,CAIRTSGGGSTDTQYF,TGTGCCATCAGGACCTCCGGCGGGGGGAGCACAGATACGCAGTATTTT
-,-,TRBJ2-4,TRBV28,CASSVGGMGQNIQYF,TGTGCCAGCAGTGTAGGCGGGATGGGTCAAAACATTCAGTACTTC
-,-,TRBJ2-3,TRBV6-5,CASSSPSAASTDTQYF,TGTGCCAGCAGCTCCCCTAGCGCGGCTAGCACAGATACGCAGTATTTT
-,TRBD2,TRBJ2-5,TRBV30,CAWLLGGGTQYF,TGTGCCTGGTTGCTGGGCGGGGGGACCCAGTACTTC
few,-,TRBJ1-1,TRBV3-1,CASRGPPNTEAFF,TGTGCCAGCCGGGGTCCACCGAACACTGAAGCTTTCTTT
few,TRBD1,TRBJ1-4,TRBV5-6,CASIKQGLNEKLFF,TGTGCCAGCATCAAACAGGGGTTGAATGAAAAACTGTTTTTT
few,-,TRBJ2-7,TRBV20-1,CSASGFPLGYEQYF,TGCAGTGCTTCGGGCTTCCCTTTAGGCTACGAGCAGTACTTC
few,-,TRBJ2-4,TRBV2,CASTKQLLTRRAKNIQYF,TGTGCCAGCACCAAACAACTGCTAACAAGGCGGGCCAAAAACATTCAGTACTTC
few,-,TRBJ2-6,TRBV6-1,CASSERGNSGANVLTF,TGTGCCAGCAGTGAAAGGGGGAATTCTGGGGCCAACGTCCTGACTTTC
-,-,TRBJ2-2,TRBV29-1,CSVGQGANTGELFF,TGCAGCGTTGGTCAGGGAGCGAACACCGGGGAGCTGTTTTTT
-,-,TRBJ2-3,TRBV29-1,CSVGTLPSTDTQYF,TGCAGCGTGGGGACTTTACCTAGCACAGATACGCAGTATTTT
many,-,TRBJ2-7,TRBV5-5,CASSLTGTVNEQYF,TGTGCCAGCAGCTTAACCGGGACTGTGAATGAGCAGTACTTC
-,TRBD2,TRBJ2-5,TRBV7-7,CASSSSGGEETQYF,TGTGCCAGCAGCTCCAGCGGGGGCGAAGAGACCCAGTACTTC
-,-,TRBJ2-1,TRBV18,CASSPPGIGLFNEQFF,TGTGCCAGCTCACCACCCGGGATAGGGTTATTCAATGAGCAGTTCTTC
-,-,TRBJ2-7,TRBV29-1,CSVEDPSIGGSYEQYF,TGCAGCGTTGAAGATCCGTCAATAGGGGGTTCCTACGAGCAGTACTTC
few,-,TRBJ2-1,TRBV11-3,CASSLAVGVYNEQFF,TGTGCCAGCAGCTTGGCGGTGGGGGTCTACAATGAGCAGTTCTTC
-,-,TRBJ2-1,TRBV20-1,CSASPGNEQFF,TGCAGTGCTAGTCCTGGTAATGAGCAGTTCTTC
-,-,TRBJ2-1,TRBV5-1,CASEWVYNEQFF,TGCGCCAGCGAGTGGGTATACAATGAGCAGTTCTTC
many,TRBD2,TRBJ2-1,TRBV28,CASSLAGDPSEQFF,TGTGCCAGCAGTCTAGCGGGAGACCCCAGTGAGCAGTTCTTC
-,-,TRBJ2-2,TRBV5-1,CASSMLAIAGELFF,TGCGCCAGCAGCATGCTAGCGATCGCCGGGGAGCTGTTTTTT
-,-,TRBJ2-2,TRBV7-2,CASSPRGEVSGELFF,TGTGCCAGCAGCCCCCGCGGCGAGGTTTCCGGGGAGCTGTTTTTT
-,TRBD1,TRBJ2-7,TRBV4-1,CASSQAGTGGVEQYF,TGCGCCAGCAGCCAAGCCGGGACAGGGGGCGTCGAGCAGTACTTC
-,-,TRBJ2-7,TRBV19,CASSSLGESYEQYF,TGTGCCAGTAGCTCGCTGGGTGAGTCCTACGAGCAGTACTTC
few,-,TRBJ2-5,TRBV7-2,CASSQSVRETQYF,TGTGCCAGCAGCCAATCTGTACGGGAGACCCAGTACTTC
-,-,TRBJ2-3,TRBV15,CATSRDPTVGGDTQYF,TGTGCCACCAGCAGAGATCCGACGGTAGGGGGAGATACGCAGTATTTT